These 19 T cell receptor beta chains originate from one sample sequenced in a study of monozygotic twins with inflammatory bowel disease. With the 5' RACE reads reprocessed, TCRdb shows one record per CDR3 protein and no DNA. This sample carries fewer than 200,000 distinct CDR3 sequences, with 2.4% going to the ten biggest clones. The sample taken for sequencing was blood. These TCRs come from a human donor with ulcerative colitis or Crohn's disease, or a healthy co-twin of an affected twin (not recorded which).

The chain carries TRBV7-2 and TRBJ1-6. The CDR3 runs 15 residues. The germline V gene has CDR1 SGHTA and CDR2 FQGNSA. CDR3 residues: CAISLERDYNSPLHF.

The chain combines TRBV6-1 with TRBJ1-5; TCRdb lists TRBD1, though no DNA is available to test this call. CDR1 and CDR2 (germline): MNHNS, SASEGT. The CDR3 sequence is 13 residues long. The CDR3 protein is CASSEQGNQPQHF.

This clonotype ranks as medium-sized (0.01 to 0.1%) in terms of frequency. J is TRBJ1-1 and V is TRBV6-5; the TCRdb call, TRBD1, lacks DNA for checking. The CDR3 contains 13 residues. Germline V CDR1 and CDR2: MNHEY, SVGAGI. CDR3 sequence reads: CASRYTGVTEAFF.

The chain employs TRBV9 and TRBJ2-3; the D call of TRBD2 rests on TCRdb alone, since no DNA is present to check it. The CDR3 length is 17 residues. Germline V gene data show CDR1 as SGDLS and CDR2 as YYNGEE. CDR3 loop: CASSTDETSGVTDTQYF.

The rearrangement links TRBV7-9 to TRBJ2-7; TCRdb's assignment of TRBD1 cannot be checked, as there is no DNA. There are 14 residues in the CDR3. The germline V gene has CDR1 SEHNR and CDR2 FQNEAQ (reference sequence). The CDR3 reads CASSFNSGSYEQYF.

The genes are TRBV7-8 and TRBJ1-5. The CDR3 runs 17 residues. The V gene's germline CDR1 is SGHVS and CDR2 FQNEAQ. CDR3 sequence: CASSSALGRRDNQPQHF.

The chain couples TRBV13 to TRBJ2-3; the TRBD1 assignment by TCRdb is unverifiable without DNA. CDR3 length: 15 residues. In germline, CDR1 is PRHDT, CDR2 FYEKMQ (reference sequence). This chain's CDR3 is CASSLRDRPTDTQYF.

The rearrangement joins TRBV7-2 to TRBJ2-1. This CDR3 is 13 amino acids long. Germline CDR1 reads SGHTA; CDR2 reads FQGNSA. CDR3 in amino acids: CASSLGRYNEQFF.

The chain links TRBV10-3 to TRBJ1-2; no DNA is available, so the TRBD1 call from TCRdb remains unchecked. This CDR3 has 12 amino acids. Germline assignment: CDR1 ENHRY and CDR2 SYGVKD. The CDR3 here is CAISEDREGYTF.

The CDR3: CASSLGTVNSPLHF. The genes are TRBV7-8 and TRBJ1-6; no DNA is available, so the TRBD1 call from TCRdb remains unchecked. This CDR3 is 14 amino acids long. Germline lookup yields CDR1 SGHVS and CDR2 FQNEAQ.

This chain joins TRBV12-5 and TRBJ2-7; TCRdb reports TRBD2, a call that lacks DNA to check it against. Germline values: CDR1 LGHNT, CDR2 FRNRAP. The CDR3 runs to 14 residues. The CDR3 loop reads CASGFLTSGYEQYF. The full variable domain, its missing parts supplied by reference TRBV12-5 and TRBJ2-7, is DARVTQTPRHKVTEMGQEVTMRCQPILGHNTVFWYRQTMMQGLELLAYFRNRAPLDDSGMPKDRFSAEMPDATLATLKIQPSEPRDSAVYFCASGFLTSGYEQYFGPGTRLTVT.

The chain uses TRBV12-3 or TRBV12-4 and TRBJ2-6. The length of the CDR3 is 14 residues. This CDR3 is CASSSASGANVLTF.

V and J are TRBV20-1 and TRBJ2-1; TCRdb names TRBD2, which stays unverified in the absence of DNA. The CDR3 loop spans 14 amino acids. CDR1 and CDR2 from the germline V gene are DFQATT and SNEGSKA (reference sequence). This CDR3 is CSASSGRGGNEQFF.

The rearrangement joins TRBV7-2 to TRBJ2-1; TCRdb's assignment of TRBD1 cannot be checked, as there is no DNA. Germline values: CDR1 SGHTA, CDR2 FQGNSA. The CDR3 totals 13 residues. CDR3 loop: CASSSRGGNEQFF.

The CDR3 spells CASSILGAGSSADTQYF. The chain joins TRBV27 to TRBJ2-3; without DNA, the TCRdb call of TRBD1 cannot be checked. CDR3 length equals 17 residues. The germline gives CDR1 MNHEY, CDR2 SMNVEV (reference sequence).

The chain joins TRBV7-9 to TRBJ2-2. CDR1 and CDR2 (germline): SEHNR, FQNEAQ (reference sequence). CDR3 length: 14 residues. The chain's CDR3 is CASSQTANTGELFF.

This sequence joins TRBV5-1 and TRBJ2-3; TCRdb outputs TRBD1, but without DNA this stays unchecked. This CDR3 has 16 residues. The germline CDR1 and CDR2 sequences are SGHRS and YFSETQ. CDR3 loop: CASSLDLQGSADTQYF. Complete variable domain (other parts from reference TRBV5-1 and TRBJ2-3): KAGVTQTPRYLIKTRGQQVTLSCSPISGHRSVSWYQQTPGQGLQFLFEYFSETQRNKGNFPGRFSGRQFSNSRSEMNVSTLELGDSALYLCASSLDLQGSADTQYFGPGTRLTVL.

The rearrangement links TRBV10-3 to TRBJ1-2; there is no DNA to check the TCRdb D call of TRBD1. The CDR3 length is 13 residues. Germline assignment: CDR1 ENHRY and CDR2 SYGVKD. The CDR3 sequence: CAITVGQEAGYTF.

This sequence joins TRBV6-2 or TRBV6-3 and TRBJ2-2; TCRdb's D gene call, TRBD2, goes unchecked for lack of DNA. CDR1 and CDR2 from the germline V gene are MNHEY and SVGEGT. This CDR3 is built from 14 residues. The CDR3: CASSRGLAGGELFF.